The 4 T cell receptor beta chains given below trace back to one sample, sequenced in a study of long-term antiretroviral therapy in people with HIV. A v3.0 immunoSEQ assay was performed at survey level. The repertoire was sequenced with immunoSEQ multiplex PCR; TCRdb's copy has only in-frame clones and lacks some. The data hold about 25,000 clones, with around 83% observed a single time. Sequenced material: unsorted PBMCs, taken 3 years after starting antiretroviral therapy. These receptors came from a man younger than 30 with HIV.

The chain combines TRBV27 with TRBJ2-5; no reliable D call. V was clipped by 5 bases and J by 7 bases, with 14 bases between them. This CDR3 has 13 residues. Germline V lookup: CDR1 MNHEY, CDR2 SMNVEV (reference sequence). The CDR3 here is CASSQGSLGTQYF. CDR3 sequence (DNA): TGTGCCAGCAGTCAAGGATCCCTCGGGACCCAGTACTTC.

The V and J genes are TRBV28 and TRBJ1-5, with TRBD1 as a possible D gene (5 bases). Germline-derived CDR1 and CDR2 are MDHEN and SYDVKM. The V and J ends lost 5 bases and 7 bases respectively, with 24 bases between them. This CDR3 is built from 17 residues. In DNA, the CDR3 is TGTGCCAGCAGTCCCCTTTTTGGGTCAGGGTTAGTGCAGCCCCAGCATTTT. The encoded protein is CASSPLFGSGLVQPQHF.

The rearrangement joins TRBV11-2 to TRBJ2-1; TRBD2 agrees at 8 bases. V lost 5 bases, J lost 6 bases, and 15 bases stayed unmatched. The CDR3 has 17 amino acids. Per germline, CDR1 SGHAT and CDR2 FQNNGV. In DNA, the CDR3 is TGTGCCAGCAGCCCGACAAATTCGGGGGGGCCCGGCAATGAGCAGTTCTTC. It encodes CASSPTNSGGPGNEQFF.

For this clone: Compared with germline, one end of the junction differs, possibly owing to a read error. The rearrangement links TRBV27 to TRBJ1-5, with 8 bases matching TRBD1. The CDR3 loop spans 16 amino acids. CDR1 and CDR2 from the germline V gene are MNHEY and SMNVEV (reference sequence). The CDR3 spells CTSSLLKTGVNQPQHF. The CDR3, as DNA: TGTACCAGCAGTTTATTGAAGACAGGGGTCAATCAGCCCCAGCATTTT.